Below are 17 T cell receptor beta chains sequenced from a single sample in a study of blood T cell repertoires in COVID-19. Produced via immunoSEQ multiplex PCR; TCRdb's table is partial and in-frame only. The sample holds roughly 180,000 clones, approximately 85% seen once. The specimen sequenced was PBMCs or T cells enriched from blood (not recorded which). Every receptor here comes from a man in his forties or fifties who had recovered from COVID-19.

In this sample, this clone turned up a few times. The chain links TRBV4-1 to TRBJ1-1; 8 bases align to TRBD1. CDR3 length: 15 amino acids. The germline V gene encodes CDR1 MGHRA and CDR2 YSYEKL. V was clipped by 3 bases and J by 5 bases; unmatched bases: 8. CDR3: CASSQIQGGGTEAFF. The CDR3 DNA is TGCGCCAGCAGCCAGATACAGGGGGGAGGAACTGAAGCTTTCTTT.

This chain uses TRBV5-1 with TRBJ2-7; 12 bases align to TRBD1. The J segment lost 7 bases and the V segment lost 4 bases, leaving 9 bases of the junction unmatched. The CDR3 extends over 15 amino acids. The germline CDR1 and CDR2 sequences are SGHRS and YFSETQ. The CDR3 DNA sequence: TGCGCCAGCAGCAGCGGGGACAGGGGGCTTAGGGAGCAGTACTTC. Its translation is CASSSGDRGLREQYF.

The chain has TRBV3-1 (or the pseudogene TRBV3-2) and TRBJ2-1; TRBD2 agrees at 7 bases. This CDR3 is built from 15 residues. Germline CDR1 LGHDT, CDR2 YNNKEL (reference sequence). The trim removed 4 bases at V and 0 bases at J, leaving 3 bases unmatched. The CDR3: CASSPQRDSYNEQFF. The CDR3 DNA follows: TGTGCCAGCAGCCCCCAGCGGGACTCCTACAATGAGCAGTTCTTC.

V gene TRBV28 combines with J gene TRBJ1-4, with D tentatively TRBD1 (5 bases). Germline CDR1 and CDR2: MDHEN and SYDVKM. V lost 5 bases and J 7 bases, leaving 17 bases between the germline ends. The CDR3 consists of 15 residues. The DNA for the CDR3 is TGTGCCAGCAGTCCTCTCCCGGGGGATCGTGAAAAACTGTTTTTT. Translated, it gives CASSPLPGDREKLFF.

V and J are TRBV5-6 and TRBJ2-2, with unresolved D. Germline V gene lookup returns CDR1 SGHDT and CDR2 YYEEEE. The CDR3 spans 14 residues. Trimming left V 4 bases short and J 6 bases short, with 13 bases between. CDR3 sequence reads: CASSRPPTAGELFF. The CDR3, as DNA: TGTGCCAGCAGCCGCCCCCCTACGGCCGGGGAGCTGTTTTTT.

The CDR3 here is CASSLTDSGQIPYEQYF. The DNA for the CDR3 is TGTGCCAGCAGCTTAACTGATTCGGGACAGATCCCCTACGAGCAGTACTTC. The rearrangement joins TRBV11-2 to TRBJ2-7; 7 bases map to TRBD1. CDR3 length: 17 residues. The V segment lost 2 bases and the J segment 2 bases; nucleotides outside the gene matches: 12. CDR1 is SGHAT and CDR2 is FQNNGV in the germline V gene.

The chain joins TRBV28 to TRBJ1-2, with 9 bases that match TRBD1. Germline V gene sequence: CDR1 MDHEN, CDR2 SYDVKM. The CDR3 spans 13 residues. V shed 10 bases, J shed 4 bases, and the junction held 7 bases outside the gene matches. The CDR3 spells CATSGTGIYGYTF. DNA of the CDR3: TGTGCCACCTCCGGGACAGGGATCTATGGCTACACCTTC.

This clone is a singleton in its sample. This chain uses TRBV11-2 with TRBJ1-3, with D possibly being TRBD1 (5 bases). The CDR3 runs to 16 residues. The germline gives CDR1 SGHAT, CDR2 FQNNGV. The V end lost 3 bases, the J end lost 3 bases, and 15 bases lay between the germline ends. The CDR3 coding sequence is TGTGCCAGCAGCTTCTCTCGGGGGGATGTTGGAAACACCATATATTTT. This sequence encodes CASSFSRGDVGNTIYF.

The chain carries TRBV10-2 and TRBJ2-7; D is perhaps TRBD1 (6 bases). The CDR3 spans 13 residues. V was shortened by 10 bases and J by 3 bases, with 16 bases between the two germline ends. CDR1 WSHSY and CDR2 SAAADI come from the germline V gene. This CDR3 is CATTTGLVYEQYF. The CDR3 region has the DNA TGCGCCACAACCACAGGGTTGGTCTACGAGCAGTACTTC.

This clone occurred a few times. This sequence joins TRBV6-5 and TRBJ1-2; 9 nucleotides match TRBD1. V shed 3 bases, J shed 8 bases, and the junction held 13 bases outside the gene matches. CDR1 is MNHEY, CDR2 SVGAGI, per germline. The CDR3 loop spans 16 amino acids. In DNA, the CDR3 is TGTGCCAGCAGTTATAGGTCGTCGGGACAGGGTGAGGGCTACACCTTC. This translates into CASSYRSSGQGEGYTF.

The V gene is TRBV5-5, the J gene TRBJ1-2; 7 bases line up with TRBD1. This CDR3 comprises 16 residues. CDR1 SGHKS and CDR2 YYEKEE come from the germline V gene (reference sequence). V shed 0 bases, J shed 8 bases, and the junction held 13 bases outside the gene matches. Here the CDR3 reads CASSLVADTGARGYTF. The CDR3 DNA follows: TGTGCCAGCAGCTTGGTGGCGGATACAGGGGCAAGGGGCTACACCTTC.

The CDR3 loop reads CASSLAGADTQYF. Written as DNA, the CDR3 is TGTGCCAGCAGCTTGGCCGGGGCAGATACGCAGTATTTT. This chain links TRBV5-4 with TRBJ2-3, with D perhaps matching TRBD2 (5 bases). From germline, CDR1 is SGHNT and CDR2 YYREEE (reference sequence). This CDR3 has 13 residues. V lost 0 bases to trimming and J lost 4 bases, with 6 bases between them.

The chain is built from TRBV11-3 and TRBJ1-2; a possible D gene is TRBD1 (6 bases). The germline gives CDR1 SGHNT, CDR2 YENEEA. With 1 base removed from V and 7 bases from J, the gap between germline ends came to 10 bases. This CDR3 is 13 amino acids long. The CDR3 sequence: CASSLGGPGGYTF. The CDR3 nucleotides are TGTGCCAGCAGCTTAGGGGGGCCGGGTGGCTACACCTTC.

The chain recombines TRBV11-3 with TRBJ2-1; D is ambiguous. The germline V and J ends were trimmed by 5 bases and 0 bases, with 11 bases remaining between them. Germline V gene data show CDR1 as SGHNT and CDR2 as YENEEA. CDR3 length equals 15 residues. The CDR3 here is CASSPIVISYNEQFF. The CDR3 DNA follows: TGTGCCAGCAGCCCTATTGTGATCTCCTACAATGAGCAGTTCTTC.

The chain combines TRBV5-1 with TRBJ2-2, with 11 bases fitting TRBD2. The CDR3 is 16 residues long. Trimming at V came to 0 bases and at J to 6 bases, leaving 4 bases not matched to a gene. Germline values: CDR1 SGHRS, CDR2 YFSETQ. The CDR3 here is CASSLELAGDAGELFF. The CDR3 DNA reads TGCGCCAGCAGCTTGGAACTAGCGGGAGACGCCGGGGAGCTGTTTTTT.

The V and J genes are TRBV28 and TRBJ1-5; TRBD1 might be the D (5 bases). The V end was cut by 5 bases, the J end by 7 bases, with 15 bases between. This CDR3 region has 14 residues. Germline loops: CDR1 MDHEN, CDR2 SYDVKM. CDR3 sequence reads: CASSSPGLVQPQHF. The CDR3 nucleotides are TGTGCCAGCAGTAGCCCAGGGTTAGTCCAGCCCCAGCATTTT.

The rearrangement links TRBV11-1 to TRBJ1-6, with 7 bases that match TRBD1. The CDR3 is 14 residues long. The germline V gene encodes CDR1 SGHAT and CDR2 FQDESV (reference sequence). Trimming took 5 bases from V and 7 from J; bases not matched to a gene: 5. The CDR3 protein is CASSAYRGNSPLHF. The CDR3, as DNA: TGTGCCAGCAGCGCATACAGGGGCAATTCACCCCTCCACTTT.